The TCR beta chain described here comes from a study of T cell responses to AZD1222 COVID-19 vaccine. Study findings and constraints: Repertoires were collected only later (after the peak T cell response had occurred). Following two doses of AZD1222, Spike-specific TCR breadth and depth rose.

Assay: immunoSEQ multiplex PCR; the TCRdb copy retains only in-frame clones and omits some. The sample holds about 90,000 clones; around 90% are singletons and the top ten take around 5.5%. V dropped 6 bases and J dropped 7 bases, with 18 bases sitting between them. There are 14 residues in the CDR3. Germline assignment: CDR1 MNHNY and CDR2 SVGAGI (reference sequence). Turning to this clone: What it binds is unknown.

V is TRBV6-6 and J is TRBJ1-1, with D perhaps TRBD1 (6 bases). The sample consisted of peripheral blood, taken on day 0 of AZD1222 vaccination. This TCR derives from an adult in good health. CDR3 amino acids: CASSLGGAGSEAFF. The CDR3 DNA reads as TGTGCCAGCAGCCTCGGGGGGGCCGGGAGTGAAGCTTTCTTT.